The rows below give T cell receptor beta chains drawn from one sample of a study of monozygotic twins with inflammatory bowel disease. TCRdb derives one entry per CDR3 protein from the 5' RACE reads, leaving out DNA. Recorded here are approximately 160,000 distinct CDR3 sequences; the top ten clones represent about 7.4%. The sequenced material came from blood. All receptors derive from a human donor with ulcerative colitis or Crohn's disease, or a healthy co-twin of an affected twin (not recorded which). CDR3s include the opening cysteine and the closing phenylalanine or tryptophan.

>TRBV30|TRBJ2-7
CAWSPGIEDEQYF
>TRBV6-1|TRBJ2-2
CASSGGAQDTGELCF
>TRBV7-2|TRBJ1-6
CASSLSVSSYNSPLHF
>TRBV18|TRBJ1-2
CASSPIKGYTF
>TRBV4-1|TRBJ1-1
CASSHATGAVTNTEAFF
>TRBV2|TRBJ1-2
CASRVRTEYYYGYTF
>TRBV5-1|TRBJ1-2
CASSPLGIPGGYTF
>TRBV20-1|TRBJ2-5
CSASSRVQETQYF
>TRBV20-1|TRBJ2-7
CSVGQGRSEQYF
>TRBV5-1|TRBJ2-1
CASSHLGDEQFF
>TRBV6-1|TRBJ1-2
CASSDNGVHGYTF
>TRBV29-1|TRBJ2-2
CSVGGGLADTGELFF
>TRBV6-5|TRBJ2-3
CASSYSGDTQYF
>TRBV5-1|TRBJ2-3
CASSLAEGAVTDTQYF
>TRBV19|TRBJ1-5
CASSGRGIGSNQPQHF
>TRBV14|TRBJ1-1
CASSQGRQGQELKAFF
>TRBV11-1|TRBJ2-1
CASSATPGQGYNEQFF
>TRBV27|TRBJ1-1
CASSLERGVPNTEAFF
>TRBV20-1|TRBJ2-4
CSARGGAKNIQYF
>TRBV7-2|TRBJ2-3
CASSLEASGGTQYF
>TRBV9|TRBJ1-2
CASSLGTDGYTF
>TRBV6-2/TRBV6-3|TRBJ2-2
CASSPTFPTDTGELFF
>TRBV5-5|TRBJ2-1
CASSPDRVGKFF
>TRBV28|TRBJ2-7
CASRSSGPSYEQYF
>TRBV11-1|TRBJ2-7
CASSSSVANTYEQYF
>TRBV20-1|TRBJ1-2
CSARSVGPASSRAYGYTF
>TRBV7-2|TRBJ2-7
CASSLKFSSYEQYF
>TRBV28|TRBJ1-4
CASKAENSEKLFF
>TRBV6-5|TRBJ1-2
CASSYGGGTYGYTF
>TRBV5-6|TRBJ2-7
CASSLGLEQYF
>TRBV25-1|TRBJ2-5
CASSGDNKVWQTQYF
>TRBV12-3/TRBV12-4|TRBJ2-3
CASSFGRSTDTQYF
>TRBV7-2|TRBJ2-7
CASSLKGAGGTYEQYF
>TRBV11-3|TRBJ2-7
CASSFLQGDEQYF
>TRBV5-1|TRBJ1-2
CASSLDFSGVVVGYTF
>TRBV2|TRBJ2-2
CASSDAGTGAGELFF
>TRBV7-2|TRBJ1-1
CASSPEVGITEAFF
>TRBV5-1|TRBJ1-1
CASSLSGMNTEAFF